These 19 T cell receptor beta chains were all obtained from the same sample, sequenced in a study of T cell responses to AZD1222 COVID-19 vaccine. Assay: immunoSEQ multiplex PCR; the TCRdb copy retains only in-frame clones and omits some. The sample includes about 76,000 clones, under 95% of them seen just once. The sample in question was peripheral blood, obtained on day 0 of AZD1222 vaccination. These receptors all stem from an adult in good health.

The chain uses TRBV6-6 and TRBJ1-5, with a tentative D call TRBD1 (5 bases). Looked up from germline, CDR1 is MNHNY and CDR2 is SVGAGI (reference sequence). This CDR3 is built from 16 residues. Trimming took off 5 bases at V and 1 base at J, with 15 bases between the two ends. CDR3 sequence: CASSGPQGTSNQPQHF. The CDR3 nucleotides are TGTGCCAGCAGTGGCCCCCAGGGTACAAGCAATCAGCCCCAGCATTTT.

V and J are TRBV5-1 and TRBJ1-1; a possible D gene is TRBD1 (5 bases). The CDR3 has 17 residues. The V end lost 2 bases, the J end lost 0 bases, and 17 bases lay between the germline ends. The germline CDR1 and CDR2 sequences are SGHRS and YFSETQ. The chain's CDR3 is CASSFRGESFMNTEAFF. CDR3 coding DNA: TGCGCCAGCAGCTTCCGGGGGGAATCATTCATGAACACTGAAGCTTTCTTT. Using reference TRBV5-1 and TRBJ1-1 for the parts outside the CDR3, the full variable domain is KAGVTQTPRYLIKTRGQQVTLSCSPISGHRSVSWYQQTPGQGLQFLFEYFSETQRNKGNFPGRFSGRQFSNSRSEMNVSTLELGDSALYLCASSFRGESFMNTEAFFGQGTRLTVV.

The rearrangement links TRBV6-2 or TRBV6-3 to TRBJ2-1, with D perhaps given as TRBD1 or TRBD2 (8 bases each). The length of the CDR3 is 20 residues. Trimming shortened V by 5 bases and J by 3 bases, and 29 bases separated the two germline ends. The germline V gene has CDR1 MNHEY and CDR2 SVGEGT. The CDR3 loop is CASSTSGQAAGTRYYNEQFF. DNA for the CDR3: TGTGCCAGCAGTACCTCGGGACAGGCGGCCGGGACTAGGTACTACAATGAGCAGTTCTTC.

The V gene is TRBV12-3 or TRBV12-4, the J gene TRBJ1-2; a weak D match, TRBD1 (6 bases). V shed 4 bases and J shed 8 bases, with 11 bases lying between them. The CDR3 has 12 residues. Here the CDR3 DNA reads TGTGCCAGCAGTTCGGGGGCCAAAGGCTACACCTTC. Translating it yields CASSSGAKGYTF.

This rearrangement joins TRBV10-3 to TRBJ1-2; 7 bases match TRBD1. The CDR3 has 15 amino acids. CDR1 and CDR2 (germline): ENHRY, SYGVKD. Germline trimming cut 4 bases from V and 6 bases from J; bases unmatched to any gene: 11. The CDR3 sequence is CAISGEGEGADGYTF. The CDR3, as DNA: TGTGCCATCAGTGGGGAGGGTGAGGGGGCCGATGGCTACACCTTC.

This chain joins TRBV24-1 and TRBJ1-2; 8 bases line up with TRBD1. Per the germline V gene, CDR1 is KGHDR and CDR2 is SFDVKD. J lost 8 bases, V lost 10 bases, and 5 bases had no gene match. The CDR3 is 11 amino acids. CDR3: CATSQGDGYTF. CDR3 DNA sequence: TGTGCCACATCACAGGGGGACGGCTACACCTTC.

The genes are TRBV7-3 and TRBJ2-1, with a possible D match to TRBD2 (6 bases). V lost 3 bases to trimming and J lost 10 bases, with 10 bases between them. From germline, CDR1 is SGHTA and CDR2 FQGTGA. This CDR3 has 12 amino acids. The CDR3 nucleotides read TGTGCCAGCAGCTTGGGCGGGGAAGAGCAGTTCTTC. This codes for CASSLGGEEQFF. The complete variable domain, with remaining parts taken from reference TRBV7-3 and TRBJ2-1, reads GAGVSQTPSNKVTEKGKYVELRCDPISGHTALYWYRQSLGQGPEFLIYFQGTGAADDSGLPNDRFFAVRPEGSVSTLKIQRTERGDSAVYLCASSLGGEEQFFGPGTRLTVL.

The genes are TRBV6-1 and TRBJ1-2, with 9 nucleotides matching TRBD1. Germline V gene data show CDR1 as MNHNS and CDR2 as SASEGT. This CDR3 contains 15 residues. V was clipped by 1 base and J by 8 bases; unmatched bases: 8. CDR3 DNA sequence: TGTGCCAGCAGTGAAGAGGGGGGACAGGGTGAAGGCTACACCTTC. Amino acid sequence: CASSEEGGQGEGYTF.

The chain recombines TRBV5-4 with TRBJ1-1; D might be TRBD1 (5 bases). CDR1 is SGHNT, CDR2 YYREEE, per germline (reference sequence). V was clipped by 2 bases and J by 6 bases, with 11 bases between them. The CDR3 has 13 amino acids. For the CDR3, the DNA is TGTGCCAGCAGCTTCCCGGGGGAACCTGAAGCTTTCTTT. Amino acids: CASSFPGEPEAFF.

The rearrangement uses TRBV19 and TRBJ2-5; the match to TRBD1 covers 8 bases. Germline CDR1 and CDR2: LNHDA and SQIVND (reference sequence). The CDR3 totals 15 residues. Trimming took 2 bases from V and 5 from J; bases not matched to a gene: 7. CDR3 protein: CASSISTGVWETQYF. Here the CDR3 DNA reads TGTGCCAGTAGTATATCGACAGGGGTTTGGGAGACCCAGTACTTC.

The CDR3 DNA is TGTGCCAGTAGTATTAGGAGCTACCCAGGGAAAGGTCAGCCCCAGCATTTT. This gives the protein CASSIRSYPGKGQPQHF. This chain joins TRBV19 and TRBJ1-5, with D perhaps TRBD1 (5 bases). Germline V lookup: CDR1 LNHDA, CDR2 SQIVND (reference sequence). Trimming took off 3 bases at V and 6 bases at J, with 21 bases between the two ends. The CDR3 length is 17 residues.

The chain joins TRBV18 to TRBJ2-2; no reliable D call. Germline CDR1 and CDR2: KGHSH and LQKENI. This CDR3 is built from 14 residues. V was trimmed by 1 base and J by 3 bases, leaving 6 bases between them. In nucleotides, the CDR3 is TGTGCCAGCTCACCACTCTCGGACACCGGGGAGCTGTTTTTT. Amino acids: CASSPLSDTGELFF.

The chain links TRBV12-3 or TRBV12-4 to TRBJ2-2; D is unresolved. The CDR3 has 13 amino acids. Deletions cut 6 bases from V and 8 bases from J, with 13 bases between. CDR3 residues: CASRPALRGELFF. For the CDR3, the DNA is TGTGCCAGCAGGCCCGCCCTTAGGGGGGAGCTGTTTTTT.

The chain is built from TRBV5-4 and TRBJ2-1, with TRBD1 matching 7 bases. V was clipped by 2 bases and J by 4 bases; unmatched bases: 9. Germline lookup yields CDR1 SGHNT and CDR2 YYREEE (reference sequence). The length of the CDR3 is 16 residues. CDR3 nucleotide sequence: TGTGCCAGCAGCTTACCCAGGACAGGAGGATACAATGAGCAGTTCTTC. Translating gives CASSLPRTGGYNEQFF.

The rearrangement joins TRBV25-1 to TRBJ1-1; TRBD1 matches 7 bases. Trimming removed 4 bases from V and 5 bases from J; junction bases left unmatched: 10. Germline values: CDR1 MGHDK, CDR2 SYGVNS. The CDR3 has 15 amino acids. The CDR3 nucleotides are TGTGCCAGCAGTGTGCTAGGGGACAGAGTTACTGAAGCTTTCTTT. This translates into CASSVLGDRVTEAFF.

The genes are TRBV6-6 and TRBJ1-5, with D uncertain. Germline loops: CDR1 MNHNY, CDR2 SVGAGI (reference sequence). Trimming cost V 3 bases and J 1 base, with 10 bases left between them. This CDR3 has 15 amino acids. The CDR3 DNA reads TGTGCCAGCAGTTATAGGGTATTAAGCAATCAGCCCCAGCATTTT. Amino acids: CASSYRVLSNQPQHF.

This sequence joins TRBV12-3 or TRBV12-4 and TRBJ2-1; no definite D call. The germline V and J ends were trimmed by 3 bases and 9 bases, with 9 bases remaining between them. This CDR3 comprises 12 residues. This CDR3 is CASSFVVGEQFF. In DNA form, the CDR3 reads TGTGCCAGCAGTTTTGTAGTAGGTGAGCAGTTCTTC.

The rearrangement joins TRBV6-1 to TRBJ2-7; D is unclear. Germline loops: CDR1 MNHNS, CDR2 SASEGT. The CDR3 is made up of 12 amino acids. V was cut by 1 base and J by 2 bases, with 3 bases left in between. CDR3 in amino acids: CASSEVAYEQYF. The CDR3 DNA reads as TGTGCCAGCAGTGAAGTTGCCTACGAGCAGTACTTC.

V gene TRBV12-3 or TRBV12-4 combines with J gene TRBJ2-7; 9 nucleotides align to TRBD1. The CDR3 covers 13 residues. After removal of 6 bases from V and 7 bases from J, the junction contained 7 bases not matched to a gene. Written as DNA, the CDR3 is TGTGCCAGCAGCTCTGACAGGGGGGGAGAGCAGTACTTC. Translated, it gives CASSSDRGGEQYF.